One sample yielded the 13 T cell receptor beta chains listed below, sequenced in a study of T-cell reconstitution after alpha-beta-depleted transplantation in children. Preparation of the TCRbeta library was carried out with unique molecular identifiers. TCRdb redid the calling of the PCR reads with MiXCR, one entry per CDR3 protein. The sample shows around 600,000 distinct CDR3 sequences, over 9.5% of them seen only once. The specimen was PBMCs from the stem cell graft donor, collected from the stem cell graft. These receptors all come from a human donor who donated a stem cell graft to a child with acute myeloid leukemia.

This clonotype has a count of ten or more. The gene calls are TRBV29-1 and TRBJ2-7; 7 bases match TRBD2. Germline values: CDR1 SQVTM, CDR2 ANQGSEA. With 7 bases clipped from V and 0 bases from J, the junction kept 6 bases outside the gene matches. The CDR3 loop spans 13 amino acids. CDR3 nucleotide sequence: TGCAGCGCCGGGGACTACGTCTCCTACGAGCAGTACTTC. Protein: CSAGDYVSYEQYF.

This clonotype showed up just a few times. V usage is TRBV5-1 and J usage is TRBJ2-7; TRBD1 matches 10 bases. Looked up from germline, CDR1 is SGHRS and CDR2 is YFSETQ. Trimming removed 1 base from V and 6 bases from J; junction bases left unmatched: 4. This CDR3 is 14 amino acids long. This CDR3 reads CASSLRDRGVEQYF. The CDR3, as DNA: TGCGCCAGCAGCTTGCGGGACAGGGGAGTCGAGCAGTACTTC.

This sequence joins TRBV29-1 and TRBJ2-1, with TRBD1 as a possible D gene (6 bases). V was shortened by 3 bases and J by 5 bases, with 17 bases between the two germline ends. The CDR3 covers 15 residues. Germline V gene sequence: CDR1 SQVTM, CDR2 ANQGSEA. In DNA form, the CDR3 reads TGCAGCGTTGAGAGGGGCCTCAAGGGGGACAATGAGCAGTTCTTC. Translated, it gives CSVERGLKGDNEQFF.

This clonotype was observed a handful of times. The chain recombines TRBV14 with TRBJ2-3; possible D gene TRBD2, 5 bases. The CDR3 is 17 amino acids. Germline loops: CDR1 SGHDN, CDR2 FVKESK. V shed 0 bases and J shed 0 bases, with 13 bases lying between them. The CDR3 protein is CASSQDQLAPSTDTQYF. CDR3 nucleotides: TGTGCCAGCAGCCAAGATCAATTAGCGCCTAGCACAGATACGCAGTATTTT.

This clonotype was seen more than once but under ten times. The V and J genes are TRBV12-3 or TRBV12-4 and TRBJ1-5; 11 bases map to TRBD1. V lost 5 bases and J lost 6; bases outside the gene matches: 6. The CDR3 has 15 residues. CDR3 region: CASSLDRGPGQPQHF. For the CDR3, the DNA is TGTGCCAGCAGTCTGGACAGGGGGCCGGGTCAGCCCCAGCATTTT.

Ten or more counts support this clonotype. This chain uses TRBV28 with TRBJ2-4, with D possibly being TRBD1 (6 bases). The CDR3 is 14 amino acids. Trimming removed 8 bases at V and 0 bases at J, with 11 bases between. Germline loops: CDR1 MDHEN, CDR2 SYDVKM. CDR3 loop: CASLDSIAKNIQYF. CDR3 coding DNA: TGTGCCAGCCTGGACAGTATAGCCAAAAACATTCAGTACTTC.

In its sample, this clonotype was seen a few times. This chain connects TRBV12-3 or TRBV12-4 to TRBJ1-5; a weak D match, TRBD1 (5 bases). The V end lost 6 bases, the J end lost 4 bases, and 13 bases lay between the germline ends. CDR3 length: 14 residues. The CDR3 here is CASRTAGLNQPQHF. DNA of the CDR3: TGTGCCAGCAGGACCGCAGGGCTTAATCAGCCCCAGCATTTT.

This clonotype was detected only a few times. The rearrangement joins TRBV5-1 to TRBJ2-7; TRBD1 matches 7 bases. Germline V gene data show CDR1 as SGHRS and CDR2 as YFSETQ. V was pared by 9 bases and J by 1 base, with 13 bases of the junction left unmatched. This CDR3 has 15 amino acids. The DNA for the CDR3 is TGCGCCACCCAAACCTCGACAGGGCCGTCCTACGAGCAGTACTTC. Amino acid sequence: CATQTSTGPSYEQYF.

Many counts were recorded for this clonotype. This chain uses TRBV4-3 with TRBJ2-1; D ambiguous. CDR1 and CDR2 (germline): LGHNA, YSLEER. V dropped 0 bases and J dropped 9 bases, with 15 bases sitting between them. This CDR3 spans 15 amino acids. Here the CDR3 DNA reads TGCGCCAGCAGCCAAGAAATGGCTAAGGGTAGTGAGCAGTTCTTC. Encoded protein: CASSQEMAKGSEQFF.

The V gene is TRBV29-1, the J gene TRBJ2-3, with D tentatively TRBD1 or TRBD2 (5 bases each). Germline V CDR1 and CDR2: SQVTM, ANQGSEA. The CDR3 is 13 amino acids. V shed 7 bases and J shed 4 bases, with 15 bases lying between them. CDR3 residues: CSGGTMAADTQYF. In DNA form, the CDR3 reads TGCAGCGGGGGGACGATGGCGGCAGATACGCAGTATTTT.

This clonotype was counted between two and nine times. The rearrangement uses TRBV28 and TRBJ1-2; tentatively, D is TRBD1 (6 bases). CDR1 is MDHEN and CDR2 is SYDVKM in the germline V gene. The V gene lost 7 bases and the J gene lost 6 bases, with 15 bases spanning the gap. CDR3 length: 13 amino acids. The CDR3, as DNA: TGTGCCAGCACCGTGACAGGTTTAGATGGCTACACCTTC. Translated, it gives CASTVTGLDGYTF.

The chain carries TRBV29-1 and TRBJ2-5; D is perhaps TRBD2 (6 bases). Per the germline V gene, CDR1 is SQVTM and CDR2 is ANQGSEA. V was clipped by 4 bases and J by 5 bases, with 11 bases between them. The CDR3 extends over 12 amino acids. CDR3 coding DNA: TGCAGCGTTGGCACTAGCTGGGAGACCCAGTACTTC. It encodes CSVGTSWETQYF.

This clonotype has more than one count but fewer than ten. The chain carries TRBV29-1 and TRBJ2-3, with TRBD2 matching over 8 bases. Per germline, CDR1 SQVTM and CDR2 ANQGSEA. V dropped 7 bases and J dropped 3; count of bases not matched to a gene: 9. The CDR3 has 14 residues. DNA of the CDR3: TGCAGCGGTTCCGGGGGGGCGCAGACAGATACGCAGTATTTT. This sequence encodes CSGSGGAQTDTQYF.